The clone carrying this T cell receptor beta chain was found many times. These data are taken from a study of T cell repertoires in cytomegalovirus infection. TCRdb called the reads again in MiXCR, with one record for every CDR3 protein. The table has hundreds of thousands of distinct CDR3 sequences, about 11% seen once. Germline V gives CDR1 MNHEY, CDR2 SVGEGT. The CDR3 runs to 13 residues. V lost 6 bases and J 6 bases, leaving 12 bases between the germline ends. This receptor was taken from a human donor in good health (CMV status not recorded). Some clones in this sample may be carry-over from other donors' samples. Sample: PBMCs. The chain has TRBV6-2 or TRBV6-3 and TRBJ2-1; D gene unclear. The CDR3 region is CASSRPLSNEQFF. CDR3 nucleotides: TGTGCCAGCAGCCGGCCCCTTTCCAATGAGCAGTTCTTC.